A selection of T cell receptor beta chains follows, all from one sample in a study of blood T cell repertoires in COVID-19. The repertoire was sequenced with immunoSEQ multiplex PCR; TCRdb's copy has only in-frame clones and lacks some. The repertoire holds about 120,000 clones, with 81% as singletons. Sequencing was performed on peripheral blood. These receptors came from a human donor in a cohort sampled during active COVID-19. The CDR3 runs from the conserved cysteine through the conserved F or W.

cdr3_aa: CAISVDNGNTIYF
cdr3_length: 13
v_call: TRBV10-3
j_call: TRBJ1-3

cdr3_aa: CATSLARNTGELFF
cdr3_length: 14
v_call: TRBV15
j_call: TRBJ2-2

cdr3_aa: CASGDAGGPRETQYF
cdr3_length: 15
v_call: TRBV28
j_call: TRBJ2-5

cdr3_aa: CASSASNSHTEAFF
cdr3_length: 14
v_call: TRBV5-1
j_call: TRBJ1-1

cdr3_aa: CASSATGGQPSGANVLTF
cdr3_length: 18
v_call: TRBV28
j_call: TRBJ2-6

cdr3_aa: CASSFWRGTSDTQYF
cdr3_length: 15
v_call: TRBV11-3
j_call: TRBJ2-3

cdr3_aa: CASSSSPPDTEAFF
cdr3_length: 14
v_call: TRBV28
j_call: TRBJ1-1

cdr3_aa: CASSQGVVQETQYF
cdr3_length: 14
v_call: TRBV7-2
j_call: TRBJ2-5

cdr3_aa: CASSQDSPYSSGNTIYF
cdr3_length: 17
v_call: TRBV5-4
j_call: TRBJ1-3

cdr3_aa: CASSQDVNSYEQYF
cdr3_length: 14
v_call: TRBV4-2
j_call: TRBJ2-7

cdr3_aa: CASSPGVEQQYF
cdr3_length: 12
v_call: TRBV6-6
j_call: TRBJ2-7

cdr3_aa: CAISEGQSGYGYTF
cdr3_length: 14
v_call: TRBV10-3
j_call: TRBJ1-2

cdr3_aa: CASSLAGDTEAFF
cdr3_length: 13
v_call: TRBV5-6
j_call: TRBJ1-1

cdr3_aa: CASSLAAQGLGSPLHF
cdr3_length: 16
v_call: TRBV7-8
j_call: TRBJ1-6

cdr3_aa: CASSLETANRPQHF
cdr3_length: 14
v_call: TRBV7-2
j_call: TRBJ1-5

cdr3_aa: CASSPPGSAGSAFF
cdr3_length: 14
v_call: TRBV7-3
j_call: TRBJ1-1

cdr3_aa: CASSFGRVSEAFF
cdr3_length: 13
v_call: TRBV12-3/TRBV12-4
j_call: TRBJ1-1

cdr3_aa: CASSYSAGTSGEQYF
cdr3_length: 15
v_call: TRBV6-2/TRBV6-3
j_call: TRBJ2-7

cdr3_aa: CASSKHRGTIEQYF
cdr3_length: 14
v_call: TRBV18
j_call: TRBJ2-7

cdr3_aa: CASSLQQYNEQFF
cdr3_length: 13
v_call: TRBV7-3
j_call: TRBJ2-1

cdr3_aa: CASSRSGGANNEQFF
cdr3_length: 15
v_call: TRBV5-1
j_call: TRBJ2-1

cdr3_aa: CASSFSVSYEQYF
cdr3_length: 13
v_call: TRBV27
j_call: TRBJ2-7

cdr3_aa: CATRQASGNTIYF
cdr3_length: 13
v_call: TRBV6-5
j_call: TRBJ1-3

cdr3_aa: CASSRDNNYGYTF
cdr3_length: 13
v_call: TRBV4-3
j_call: TRBJ1-2

cdr3_aa: CASQGPFNQPQHF
cdr3_length: 13
v_call: TRBV12-3/TRBV12-4
j_call: TRBJ1-5

cdr3_aa: CASSLDLAGGNNEQFF
cdr3_length: 16
v_call: TRBV5-1
j_call: TRBJ2-1

cdr3_aa: CAISQQEMNTEAFF
cdr3_length: 14
v_call: TRBV10-3
j_call: TRBJ1-1

cdr3_aa: CASSQDAGYYEKLFF
cdr3_length: 15
v_call: TRBV4-3
j_call: TRBJ1-4

cdr3_aa: CASSYSSRQETQYF
cdr3_length: 14
v_call: TRBV6-5
j_call: TRBJ2-5

cdr3_aa: CASSLGRAPNTGELFF
cdr3_length: 16
v_call: TRBV5-4
j_call: TRBJ2-2

cdr3_aa: CASGLHEREQFF
cdr3_length: 12
v_call: TRBV12-5
j_call: TRBJ2-1

cdr3_aa: CASGRTGFTDTQYF
cdr3_length: 14
v_call: TRBV6-6
j_call: TRBJ2-3

cdr3_aa: CASSLGGGGPTYEQYF
cdr3_length: 16
v_call: TRBV11-2
j_call: TRBJ2-7

cdr3_aa: CASKATGASNEKLFF
cdr3_length: 15
v_call: TRBV5-1
j_call: TRBJ1-4

cdr3_aa: CASSLRTGGTEAFF
cdr3_length: 14
v_call: TRBV7-2
j_call: TRBJ1-1

cdr3_aa: CASSLGPDEVGYTF
cdr3_length: 14
v_call: TRBV7-2
j_call: TRBJ1-2

cdr3_aa: CASSAIRDRGYGYTF
cdr3_length: 15
v_call: TRBV7-2
j_call: TRBJ1-2

cdr3_aa: CASSHTGTGGWEQYF
cdr3_length: 15
v_call: TRBV7-9
j_call: TRBJ2-7

cdr3_aa: CASSLQGFTGELFF
cdr3_length: 14
v_call: TRBV18
j_call: TRBJ2-2

cdr3_aa: CASSLWSGVDYTF
cdr3_length: 13
v_call: TRBV27
j_call: TRBJ1-2

cdr3_aa: CASSYGPQNSYGYTF
cdr3_length: 15
v_call: TRBV6-6
j_call: TRBJ1-2

cdr3_aa: CASRERGQPQHF
cdr3_length: 12
v_call: TRBV10-2
j_call: TRBJ1-5

cdr3_aa: CASSLGLAGTRYEQYF
cdr3_length: 16
v_call: TRBV7-9
j_call: TRBJ2-7